Given below is one TCR beta chain in context. Its target is not known. This entry is derived from a study of shared clonotypes between healthy human individuals. Each unsorted sample relied on approximately 94 million PBMCs as its source of genomic DNA. Sequencing used immunoSEQ multiplex PCR; TCRdb keeps in-frame clones, though not all of them. The table has fewer than 600,000 clones, about 74% seen once. The CDR3 is made up of 13 amino acids. V gave up 0 bases and J gave up 13 bases; unmatched junction bases: 5. Germline CDR1 SGHRS, CDR2 YFSETQ. General study points: In having few donors, the study represented limited genetic and exposure-history diversity.

The V and J genes are TRBV5-1 and TRBJ2-3; 10 bases are a match to TRBD2. The clonotype was recovered from a woman aged 40 to 49 in good health. Some clones in this sample may be carry-over from other donors' samples. Material: PBMCs. The CDR3 DNA sequence: TGCGCCAGCAGCTTGGCTAGGCTAGCGGGAGAGTATTTT. Amino acid sequence: CASSLARLAGEYF.